The rows below give T cell receptor beta chains drawn from one sample of a study of control samples from healthy donors and cancer patients. Measured with immunoSEQ multiplex PCR; TCRdb has only the in-frame clones, and not every one. This sample has 150,000 to 180,000 clones, with about 94% found just once. Sample: blood. All receptors derive from a middle-aged man in good health. CDR3s include the opening cysteine and the closing phenylalanine or tryptophan. The order of the fields is J gene, V gene, CDR3 protein.

>TRBJ1-2|TRBV5-1
CASSLRLTGDVQGDYGYTF
>TRBJ1-5|TRBV6-2/TRBV6-3
CASSLWASNQPQHF
>TRBJ1-2|TRBV30
CAWVSAPAYGYTF
>TRBJ1-6|TRBV12-5
CASGLVEGQLGPLHF
>TRBJ2-3|TRBV28
CASSSRGHILTDTQYF
>TRBJ1-2|TRBV6-6
CATSGEAINYGYTF
>TRBJ1-6|TRBV6-5
CASSYGQGDSPLHF
>TRBJ1-3|TRBV3-1/TRBV3-2
CASSQGLPSGNTIYF
>TRBJ1-2|TRBV7-8
CASSLESQGAFPNNYGYTF
>TRBJ2-3|TRBV28
CASRGQGALTDTQYF
>TRBJ2-3|TRBV4-1
CASSPLAGERTDTQYF
>TRBJ1-1|TRBV6-6
CASGEGDRMNTEAFF
>TRBJ2-3|TRBV5-1
CASSQGDSTDTQYF
>TRBJ1-5|TRBV27
CASSLAVRQPQHF
>TRBJ2-1|TRBV5-1
CASSLAGAYNEQFF
>TRBJ2-1|TRBV19
CASSMGVNEQFF
>TRBJ1-2|TRBV20-1
CSARDGYTF
>TRBJ2-1|TRBV5-1
CASSWDSYNEQFF
>TRBJ1-5|TRBV2
CASSGGEISNQPQHF
>TRBJ1-2|TRBV29-1
CSVGEGQGRRWGYTF
>TRBJ1-1|TRBV2
CASESGNTEAFF
>TRBJ2-7|TRBV6-2/TRBV6-3
CASSYLRYEQYF
>TRBJ2-2|TRBV18
CASSPRAGDTGELFF
>TRBJ2-2|TRBV11-2
CASRSLAGELFF
>TRBJ1-2|TRBV27
CASSLRGEGFHGYTF
>TRBJ1-2|TRBV19
CASCPQEGESYGYTF
>TRBJ1-1|TRBV5-1
CASSLAGQDTEAFF
>TRBJ2-6|TRBV27
CASTSMGQGWLGANVLTF
>TRBJ1-1|TRBV5-1
CASSGGQSNTEAFF
>TRBJ2-7|TRBV19
CASSISVTGWDEQYF
>TRBJ1-4|TRBV2
CASRQGRTNEKLFF
>TRBJ2-3|TRBV9
CASSVLGDTQYF
>TRBJ1-1|TRBV4-1
CASSQEPGGDGTEAFF
>TRBJ2-4|TRBV10-3
CAISESGEAKNIQYF
>TRBJ1-1|TRBV2
CASKWTGGEAFF
>TRBJ1-1|TRBV10-2
CASRTDRLNTEAFF
>TRBJ2-7|TRBV9
CASSPWATAALGEQYF